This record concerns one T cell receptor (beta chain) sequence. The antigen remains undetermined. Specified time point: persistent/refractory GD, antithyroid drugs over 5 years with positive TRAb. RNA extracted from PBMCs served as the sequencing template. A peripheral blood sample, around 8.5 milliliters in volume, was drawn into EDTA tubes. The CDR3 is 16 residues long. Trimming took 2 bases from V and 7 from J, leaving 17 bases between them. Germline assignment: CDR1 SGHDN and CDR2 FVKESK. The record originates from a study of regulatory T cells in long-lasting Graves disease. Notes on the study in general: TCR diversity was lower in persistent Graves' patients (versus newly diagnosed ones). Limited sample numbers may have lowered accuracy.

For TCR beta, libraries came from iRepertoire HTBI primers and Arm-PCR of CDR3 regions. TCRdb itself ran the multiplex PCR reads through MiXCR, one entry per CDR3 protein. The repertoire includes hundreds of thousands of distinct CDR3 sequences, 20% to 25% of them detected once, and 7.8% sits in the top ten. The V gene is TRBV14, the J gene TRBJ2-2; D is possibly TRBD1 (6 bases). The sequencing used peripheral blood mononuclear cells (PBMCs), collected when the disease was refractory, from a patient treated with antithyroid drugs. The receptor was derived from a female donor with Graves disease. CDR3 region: CASSQLAGTLGGELFF. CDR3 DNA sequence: TGTGCCAGCAGCCAACTCGCCGGGACATTGGGCGGGGAGCTGTTTTTT.